This paragraph covers one T cell receptor (beta chain) sequence. The sample comes from a study of blood T cell repertoires in COVID-19. Overall study: T cells, B-cell-depleted T cells, or PBMCs supplied cDNA or gDNA.

The protocol was immunoSEQ multiplex PCR, while the TCRdb copy is restricted to in-frame clones and leaves out a portion. This table has some 86,000 clones, around 93% appearing once. Per germline, CDR1 MNHEY and CDR2 SMNVEV (reference sequence). V lost 2 bases to trimming and J lost 3 bases; unmatched junction nucleotides: 16. CDR3 length: 20 amino acids. The sample was peripheral blood. The chain recombines TRBV27 with TRBJ2-6, with 7 bases lining up with TRBD1. The clonotype originates from a human donor with active COVID-19. The donor label of this sample is uncertain. In DNA, the CDR3 is TGTGCCAGCAGTTTACGATATACAGGGGAAGGAATCGTTGGGGCCAACGTCCTGACTTTC. It translates to CASSLRYTGEGIVGANVLTF.